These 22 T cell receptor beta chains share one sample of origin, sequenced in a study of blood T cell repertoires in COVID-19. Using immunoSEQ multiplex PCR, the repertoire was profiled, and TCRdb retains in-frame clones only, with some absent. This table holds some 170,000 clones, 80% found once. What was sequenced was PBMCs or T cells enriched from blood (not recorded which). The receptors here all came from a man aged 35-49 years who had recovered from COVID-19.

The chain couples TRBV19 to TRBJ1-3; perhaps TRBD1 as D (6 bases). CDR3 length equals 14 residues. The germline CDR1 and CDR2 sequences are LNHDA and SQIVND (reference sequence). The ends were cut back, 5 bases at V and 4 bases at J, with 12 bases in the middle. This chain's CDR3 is CASSHRVGGNTIYF. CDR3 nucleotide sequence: TGTGCCAGTAGTCACAGGGTCGGGGGAAACACCATATATTTT.

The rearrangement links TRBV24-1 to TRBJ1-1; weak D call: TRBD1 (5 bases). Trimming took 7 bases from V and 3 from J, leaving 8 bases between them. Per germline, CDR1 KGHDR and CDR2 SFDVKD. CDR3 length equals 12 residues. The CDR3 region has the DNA TGTGCCACCAGGGGGCCCGACACTGAAGCTTTCTTT. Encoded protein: CATRGPDTEAFF.

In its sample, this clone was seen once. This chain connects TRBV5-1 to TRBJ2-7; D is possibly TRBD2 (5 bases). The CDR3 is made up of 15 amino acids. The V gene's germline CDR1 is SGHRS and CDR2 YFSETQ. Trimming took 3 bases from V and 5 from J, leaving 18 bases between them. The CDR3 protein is CASSSLGRGSDEQYF. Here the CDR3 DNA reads TGCGCCAGCAGCTCACTAGGGAGAGGGTCGGACGAGCAGTACTTC.

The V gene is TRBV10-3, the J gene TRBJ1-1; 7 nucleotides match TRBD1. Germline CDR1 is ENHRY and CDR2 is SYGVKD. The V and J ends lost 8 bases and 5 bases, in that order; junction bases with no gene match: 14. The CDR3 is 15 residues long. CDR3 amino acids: CAIWEGGRRTTEAFF. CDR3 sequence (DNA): TGTGCCATCTGGGAAGGGGGCCGAAGAACAACTGAAGCTTTCTTT.

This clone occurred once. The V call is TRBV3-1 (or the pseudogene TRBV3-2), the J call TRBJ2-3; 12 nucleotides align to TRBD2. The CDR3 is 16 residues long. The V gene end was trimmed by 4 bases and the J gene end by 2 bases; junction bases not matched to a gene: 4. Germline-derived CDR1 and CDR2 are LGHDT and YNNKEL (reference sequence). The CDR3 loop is CASSPRLAGDTDTQYF. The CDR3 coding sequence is TGTGCCAGCAGCCCCCGACTAGCGGGGGACACAGATACGCAGTATTTT.

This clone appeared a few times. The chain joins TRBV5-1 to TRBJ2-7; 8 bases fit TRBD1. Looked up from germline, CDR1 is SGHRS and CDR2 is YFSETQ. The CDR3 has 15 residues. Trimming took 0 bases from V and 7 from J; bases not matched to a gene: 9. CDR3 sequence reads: CASSLEDRAGKEQYF. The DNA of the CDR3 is TGCGCCAGCAGCTTGGAGGACAGGGCCGGGAAGGAGCAGTACTTC.

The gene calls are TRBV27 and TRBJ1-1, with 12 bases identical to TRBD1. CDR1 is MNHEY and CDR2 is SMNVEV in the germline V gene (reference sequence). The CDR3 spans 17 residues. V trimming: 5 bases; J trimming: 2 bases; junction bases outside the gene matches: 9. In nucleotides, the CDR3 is TGTGCCAGCAGTGCGGGACAGGGGGCCTACTTTAACACTGAAGCTTTCTTT. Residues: CASSAGQGAYFNTEAFF.

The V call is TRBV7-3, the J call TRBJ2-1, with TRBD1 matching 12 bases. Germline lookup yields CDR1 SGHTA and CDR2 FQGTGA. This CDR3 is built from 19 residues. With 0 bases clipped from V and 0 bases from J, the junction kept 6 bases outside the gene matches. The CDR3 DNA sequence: TGTGCCAGCAGCTTAACGGGACAGGGGGCAATAAGCTCCTACAATGAGCAGTTCTTC. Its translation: CASSLTGQGAISSYNEQFF.

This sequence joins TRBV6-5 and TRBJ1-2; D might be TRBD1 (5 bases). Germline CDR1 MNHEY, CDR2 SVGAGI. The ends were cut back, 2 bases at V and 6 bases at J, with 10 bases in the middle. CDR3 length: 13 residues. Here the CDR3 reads CASSYPDSNGYTF. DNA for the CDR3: TGTGCCAGCAGTTACCCCGACAGTAATGGCTACACCTTC.

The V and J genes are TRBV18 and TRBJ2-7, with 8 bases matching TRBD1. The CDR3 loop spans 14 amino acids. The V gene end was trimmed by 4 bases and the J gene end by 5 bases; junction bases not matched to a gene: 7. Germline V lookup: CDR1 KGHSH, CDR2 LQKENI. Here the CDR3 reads CASSLRTGLDEQYF. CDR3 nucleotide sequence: TGTGCCAGCTCACTGAGGACAGGGCTGGACGAGCAGTACTTC.

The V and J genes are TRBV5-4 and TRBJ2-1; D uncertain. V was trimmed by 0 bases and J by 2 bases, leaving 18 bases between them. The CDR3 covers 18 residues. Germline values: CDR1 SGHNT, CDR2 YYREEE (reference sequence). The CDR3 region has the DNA TGTGCCAGCAGCTTGGCTACCGGTAGCCTCCAAGCCTACAATGAGCAGTTCTTC. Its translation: CASSLATGSLQAYNEQFF.

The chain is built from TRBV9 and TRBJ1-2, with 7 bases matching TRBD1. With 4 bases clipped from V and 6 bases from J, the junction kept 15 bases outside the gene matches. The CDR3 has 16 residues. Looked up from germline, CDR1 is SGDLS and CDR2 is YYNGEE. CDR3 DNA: TGTGCCAGCAGCCTTCGCGCTAACAGGGGAGAGGATGGCTACACCTTC. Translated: CASSLRANRGEDGYTF.

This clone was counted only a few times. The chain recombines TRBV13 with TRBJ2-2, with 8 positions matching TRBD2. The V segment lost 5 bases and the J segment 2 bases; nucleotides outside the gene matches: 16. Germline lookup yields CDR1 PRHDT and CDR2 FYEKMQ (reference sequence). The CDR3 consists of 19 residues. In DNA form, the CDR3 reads TGTGCCAGCAGCACCAGACAGGTCGGGAGCGGGGGTAACACCGGGGAGCTGTTTTTT. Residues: CASSTRQVGSGGNTGELFF.

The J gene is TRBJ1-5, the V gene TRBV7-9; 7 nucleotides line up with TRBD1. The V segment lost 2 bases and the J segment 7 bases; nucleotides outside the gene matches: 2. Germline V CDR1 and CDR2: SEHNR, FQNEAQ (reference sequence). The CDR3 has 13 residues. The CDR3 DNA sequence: TGTGCCAGCAGCTTACAGGGGGAGCAGCCCCAGCATTTT. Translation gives CASSLQGEQPQHF.

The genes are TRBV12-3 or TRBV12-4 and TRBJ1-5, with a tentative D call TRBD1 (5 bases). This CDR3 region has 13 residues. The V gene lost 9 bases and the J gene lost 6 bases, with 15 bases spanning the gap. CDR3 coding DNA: TGTGCCAGTGGGGAAGGGGTTAGTCAGCCCCAGCATTTT. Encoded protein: CASGEGVSQPQHF.

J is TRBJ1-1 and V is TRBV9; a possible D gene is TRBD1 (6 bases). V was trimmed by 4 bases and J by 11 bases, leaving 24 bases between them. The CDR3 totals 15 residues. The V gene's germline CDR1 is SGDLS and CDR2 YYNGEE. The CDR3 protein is CASSSRDGPWGRAFF. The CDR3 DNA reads TGTGCCAGCAGCTCCCGAGACGGGCCTTGGGGGCGGGCTTTCTTT. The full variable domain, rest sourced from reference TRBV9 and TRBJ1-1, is DSGVTQTPKHLITATGQRVTLRCSPRSGDLSVYWYQQSLDQGLQFLIQYYNGEERAKGNILERFSAQQFPDLHSELNLSSLELGDSALYFCASSSRDGPWGRAFFGQGTRLTVV.

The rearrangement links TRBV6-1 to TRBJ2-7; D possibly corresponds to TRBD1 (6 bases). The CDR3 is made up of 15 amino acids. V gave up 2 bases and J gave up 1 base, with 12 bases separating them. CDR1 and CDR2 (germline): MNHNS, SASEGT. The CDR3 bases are TGTGCCAGCAGTGAATACGGGGACACTTCCTACGAGCAGTACGTC. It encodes CASSEYGDTSYEQYV.

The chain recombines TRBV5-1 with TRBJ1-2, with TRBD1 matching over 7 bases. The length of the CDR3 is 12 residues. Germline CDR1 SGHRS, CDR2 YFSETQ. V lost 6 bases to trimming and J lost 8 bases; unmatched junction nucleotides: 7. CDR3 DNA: TGCGCCAGCAAACAGGGGTCTGGCGGCTACACCTTC. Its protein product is CASKQGSGGYTF. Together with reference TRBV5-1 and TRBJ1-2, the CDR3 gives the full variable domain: KAGVTQTPRYLIKTRGQQVTLSCSPISGHRSVSWYQQTPGQGLQFLFEYFSETQRNKGNFPGRFSGRQFSNSRSEMNVSTLELGDSALYLCASKQGSGGYTFGSGTRLTVV.

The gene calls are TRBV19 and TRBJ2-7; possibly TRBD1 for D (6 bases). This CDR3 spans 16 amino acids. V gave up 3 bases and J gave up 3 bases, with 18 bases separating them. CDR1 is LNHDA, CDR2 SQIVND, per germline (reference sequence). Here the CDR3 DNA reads TGTGCCAGTAGTATCAGCAGGGGAGCTACTCTCTACGAGCAGTACTTC. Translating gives CASSISRGATLYEQYF.

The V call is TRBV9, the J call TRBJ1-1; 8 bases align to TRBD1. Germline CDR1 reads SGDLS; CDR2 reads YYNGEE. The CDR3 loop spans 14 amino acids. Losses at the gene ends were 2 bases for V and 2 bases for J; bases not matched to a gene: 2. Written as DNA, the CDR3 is TGTGCCAGCAGCGTGGGACAGGTAAACACTGAAGCTTTCTTT. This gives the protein CASSVGQVNTEAFF.

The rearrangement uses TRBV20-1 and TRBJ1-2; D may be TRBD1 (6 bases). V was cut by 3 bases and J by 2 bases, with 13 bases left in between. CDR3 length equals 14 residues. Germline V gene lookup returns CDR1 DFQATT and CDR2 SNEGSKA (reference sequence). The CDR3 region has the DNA TGCAGTGCTAGTACACAGGGCTCCAACTATGGCTACACCTTC. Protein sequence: CSASTQGSNYGYTF.

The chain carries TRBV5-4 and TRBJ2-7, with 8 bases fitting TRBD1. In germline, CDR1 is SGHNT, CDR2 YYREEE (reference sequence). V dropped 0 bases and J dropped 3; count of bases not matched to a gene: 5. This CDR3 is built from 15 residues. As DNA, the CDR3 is TGTGCCAGCAGCTTGGCCGGGACAGGCCGCTACGAGCAGTACTTC. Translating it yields CASSLAGTGRYEQYF.